The present T cell receptor (beta chain) was sequenced within a study of beta chain features in type 1 diabetes. Study conclusions and caveats: Diminished insertions and augmented deletions at VDJ junctions characterized type 1 diabetes patients. Patients with Type 1 diabetes showed moderately but significantly shorter TCRB CDR3s in all four CD4+ subsets.

Regarding this clone: Its antigen is unknown.

Since all of the isolated RNA was reverse transcribed, expressed TCRB transcripts were what got sequenced. Only in-frame clones appear in the TCRdb table, and some are missing; sequencing was by immunoSEQ multiplex PCR. Of 600,000 to 700,000 clones in the sample, over 10% are singletons; the top ten hold roughly 0.12%. The sequence derives from a man aged 30 to 45 with type 1 diabetes. The sequencing sample was made of naive CD4+ T cells from blood.

CDR3 nucleotide sequence: TGTGCCAGCAGTTTATCCCAAGTGGGCGGGGCCCTAAAGTACTTC. Translated, it gives CASSLSQVGGALKYF. The chain employs TRBV28 and TRBJ2-7; D perhaps matches TRBD2 (6 bases). Germline V gene lookup returns CDR1 MDHEN and CDR2 SYDVKM. V gave up 1 base and J gave up 11 bases, with 21 bases separating them. This CDR3 is 15 amino acids long.